This section outlines one T cell receptor (beta chain) sequence together with its context. Its antigen is as yet unknown. The sample is drawn from a study of T cell responses to AZD1222 COVID-19 vaccine. Study-level findings and limits: A mostly white British donor set with more females was recruited, and clonal diversity was possibly underestimated. The study identified only 6 or 7 AZD1222 recipients as seropositive at baseline.

Profiling relied on immunoSEQ multiplex PCR, and the TCRdb table lists in-frame clones only, not all of them. Among tens of thousands of clones listed, roughly 75% were seen once. This CDR3 comprises 16 residues. Trimming removed 4 bases at V and 5 bases at J, with 18 bases between. Germline CDR1 KGHDR, CDR2 SFDVKD. This TCR derives from an adult in good health. The chain links TRBV24-1 to TRBJ2-3; D might be TRBD1 or TRBD2, each matching 5 bases. The source was peripheral blood, collected on day 0 of AZD1222 vaccination. As DNA, the CDR3 is TGTGCCACCAGTGACACCCTCGGGTCTGGGGGAGATACGCAGTATTTT. It yields the protein CATSDTLGSGGDTQYF.